This T cell receptor (beta chain) was retrieved from a study of T cells after yellow fever vaccination. Findings and caveats of the study: Secondary responses were weaker yet peaked faster, day 5 versus 15.

Details on this clonotype: The target antigen is unknown.

With 3 bases removed from V and 4 bases from J, the gap between germline ends came to 14 bases. Per the germline V gene, CDR1 is SGHRS and CDR2 is YFSETQ. CDR3 length: 14 residues. One entry per CDR3 protein, called by TCRdb with MiXCR from the 5' RACE reads. The repertoire includes 450,000 to 550,000 distinct CDR3 sequences, approximately 21% of them detected once, and approximately 15% sits in the top ten. This receptor was obtained from a man between 25 and 39 years old who received the YFV17D yellow fever vaccine. Sequencing was performed on PBMCs, taken 15 days after the yellow fever booster vaccination. The chain joins TRBV5-1 to TRBJ2-7; D call uncertain. The CDR3 spells CASSWVSASYEQYF. The CDR3 nucleotides read TGCGCCAGCAGCTGGGTCAGCGCCTCTTACGAGCAGTACTTC.